This entry features one T cell receptor beta chain sequence. This entry belongs to a study of blood T cell repertoires in COVID-19. The CDR3 sequence is 11 residues long. CDR1 is MNHNS and CDR2 is SASEGT in the germline V gene. Trimming took 6 bases from V and 7 from J, leaving 9 bases between them. Libraries were prepared by immunoSEQ multiplex PCR; TCRdb keeps only in-frame clonotypes and omits some of them. The sample consists of over 85,000 clones, around nine tenths of them appearing once. Source material: peripheral blood. The J gene is TRBJ1-2, the V gene TRBV6-1; no firm D call. This sequence originates from an elderly woman with acute or convalescent COVID-19. The chain's CDR3 is CASSRTIGYTF. The CDR3 bases are TGTGCCAGCAGCAGGACTATTGGCTACACCTTC.